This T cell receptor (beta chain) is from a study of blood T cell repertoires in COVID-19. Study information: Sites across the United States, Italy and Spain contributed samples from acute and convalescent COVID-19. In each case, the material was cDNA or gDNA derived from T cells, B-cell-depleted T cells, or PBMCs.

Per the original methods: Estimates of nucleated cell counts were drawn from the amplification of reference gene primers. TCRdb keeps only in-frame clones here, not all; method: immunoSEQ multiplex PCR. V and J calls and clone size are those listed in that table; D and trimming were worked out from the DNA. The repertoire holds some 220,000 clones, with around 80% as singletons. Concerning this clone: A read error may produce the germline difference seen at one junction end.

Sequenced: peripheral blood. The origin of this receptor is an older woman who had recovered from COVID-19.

DNA of the CDR3: TGCGCCAGCAGCTTGGATGGAGGGTGGGACTTC. Its protein product is CASSLDGGWDF. The genes are TRBV5-1 and TRBJ2-5, with TRBD2 as a possible D gene (6 bases). The CDR3 loop spans 11 amino acids. Germline lookup yields CDR1 SGHRS and CDR2 YFSETQ.